This T cell receptor (beta chain) was sequenced during a study of OX40 agonist ivuxolimab in advanced cancers. Findings of the study overall: CD4+ and CD8+ T cells in blood underwent clonal expansion by week 6 at 0.1 to 3.0 mg/kg. Also present in some nonresponders was a low level of normalized T-cell clonal expansion. Expanded peripheral T cell antigen specificity was not determined.

TCRdb keeps only in-frame clones here, not all; method: immunoSEQ multiplex PCR. The table records tens of thousands of clones, about 88% of them present only once. Worth noting for this clone: Its antigen is not identified.

Germline-derived CDR1 and CDR2 are SGHKS and YYEKEE (reference sequence). The CDR3 has 14 residues. Deletions cut 0 bases from V and 1 base from J, with 6 bases between. This chain uses TRBV5-5 with TRBJ2-3, with TRBD1 as a possible D gene (6 bases). The sequences come from CD4+ or CD8+ T cells sorted from blood, collected in a trial of the OX40 agonist ivuxolimab. This TCR came from an adult with an advanced solid tumor such as melanoma, head and neck, liver or kidney cancer. Here the CDR3 DNA reads TGTGCCAGCAGCTTGGACAGGGGCACAGATACGCAGTATTTT. Protein sequence: CASSLDRGTDTQYF.